Below, one TCR beta chain is given with its context. Its cognate antigen is unknown. CDR1 and CDR2 (germline): SGHNT, YYREEE (reference sequence). The CDR3 is 15 amino acids. These data belong to a study of T cells expressing NK-cell markers. Study information: Within the sequenced cohort of eight donors, seven exhibited HCMV seropositivity and one was seronegative.

Study-level findings and limits: Dominance of the CD3+CD56-NKG2C+ fraction by these clonotypes also held in several donors.

UMIs were included in TCR beta cDNA generated by 5'RACE template switching. TCRdb reprocessed the 5' RACE reads and keeps a single row for each CDR3 protein, giving no DNA. The sample data list about 550,000 distinct CDR3 sequences. Sequenced sample: blood T cells: a sorted CD56 or NKG2C T cell subset, CD4+ or CD8+ T cells, or bulk PBMC T cells (not recorded which). The rearrangement uses TRBV5-4 and TRBJ1-1; checking the TCRdb D call of TRBD1 is not possible without DNA. The TCR was taken from a young man in good health. The CDR3 protein is CASSSLQGVDTEAFF. The full variable domain, completed using reference TRBV5-4 and TRBJ1-1, is ETGVTQSPTHLIKTRGQQVTLRCSSQSGHNTVSWYQQALGQGPQFIFQYYREEENGRGNFPPRFSGLQFPNYSSELNVNALELDDSALYLCASSSLQGVDTEAFFGQGTRLTVV.